Listed below are T cell receptor beta chains from one sample, sequenced in a study of long-term antiretroviral therapy in people with HIV. Assay: immunoSEQ multiplex PCR; the TCRdb copy retains only in-frame clones and omits some. This table holds 20,000 to 25,000 clones, around 69% found once. The specimen was unsorted PBMCs, collected around 1.7 years before starting antiretroviral therapy. The receptors here all came from a woman aged 40 to 55 with HIV. CDR3s include the opening cysteine and the closing phenylalanine or tryptophan. Each record gives: CDR3 DNA, CDR3 protein, V gene, clone size, J gene, CDR3 length, D gene. A D gene is named only where the DNA matches it firmly. Expanded clones get a size class; other rows say once, few or many, or leave the size out.

TGTGCCAGCAGAGACCTTAATCCCACAGATACGCAGTATTTT,CASRDLNPTDTQYF,TRBV25-1,once,TRBJ2-3,14,.
TGCGCCAGCAGCTTGGCACTAGCGGGAAACGAGCAGTACTTC,CASSLALAGNEQYF,TRBV5-1,.,TRBJ2-7,14,TRBD2
TGTGCCAGCAGCTTAGGGGGCATTCTACACGAGCAGTACTTC,CASSLGGILHEQYF,TRBV7-2,.,TRBJ2-7,14,.
TGTGCCAGCAGCGTAGCGGCATCCAATCAGCCCCAGCATTTT,CASSVAASNQPQHF,TRBV9,medium-sized,TRBJ1-5,14,.
TGTGCCAGCAGCTCGGGTACAGGGCTGAACACTGAAGCTTTCTTT,CASSSGTGLNTEAFF,TRBV7-2,.,TRBJ1-1,15,.
TGCGCCAGCAGCCCGACTCAGGGGGAGACCCAGTACTTC,CASSPTQGETQYF,TRBV5-1,.,TRBJ2-5,13,.
TGCGCCAGCAGTGAGCCGTCAGACGGTCAAGAGACCCAGTACTTC,CASSEPSDGQETQYF,TRBV10-1,.,TRBJ2-5,15,.
TGTGCCTGGACCGACGGCACCTACGAGCAGTACTTC,CAWTDGTYEQYF,TRBV30,.,TRBJ2-7,12,.
TGCGCCAGCGGGATGGTGGGCGAGAACACTGAAGCTTTCTTT,CASGMVGENTEAFF,TRBV5-1,few,TRBJ1-1,14,.
TGCGCCAGCAGTGAGACTCCGGGACGGTACGAGCAGTACTTC,CASSETPGRYEQYF,TRBV10-1,.,TRBJ2-7,14,.
TGTGCCTGGAGTGTGTCAGGGGGCACCGGTGAGCAGTACTTC,CAWSVSGGTGEQYF,TRBV30,once,TRBJ2-7,14,TRBD1
TGTGCCAGCAGCTTGCTAGCGGGGGGAGAAGAGACCCAGTACTTC,CASSLLAGGEETQYF,TRBV5-6,once,TRBJ2-5,15,TRBD2
TGTGCCAGCAGCCAAGCCGACAGGGGCAATCAGCCCCAGCATTTT,CASSQADRGNQPQHF,TRBV4-2,.,TRBJ1-5,15,TRBD1
TGTGCCAGCAGTTTCGGACCCCAGAACCTTAACTATGGCTACACCTTC,CASSFGPQNLNYGYTF,TRBV27,.,TRBJ1-2,16,.
TGTGCCTGGGGCCAGGGGGCTGGGGGCTACACCTTC,CAWGQGAGGYTF,TRBV30,.,TRBJ1-2,12,TRBD1
TGTGCCAGCAGTCTTGGGACCTACAACACCGGGGAGCTGTTTTTT,CASSLGTYNTGELFF,TRBV6-1,.,TRBJ2-2,15,.
TGCGCCAGCAGCGAGACTAGCGGGAGAGTCTACGAGCAGTACTTC,CASSETSGRVYEQYF,TRBV5-1,.,TRBJ2-7,15,TRBD2
TGTGCCAGCAGCCTACGCTCGGGACAGGGGAATGGCTACACCTTC,CASSLRSGQGNGYTF,TRBV7-2,.,TRBJ1-2,15,TRBD1
TGTGCCAGCAGACCACCGGGGACTAGCGGGAGGGCCCTCACCGGGGAGCTGTTTTTT,CASRPPGTSGRALTGELFF,TRBV7-8,.,TRBJ2-2,19,TRBD2
TGCGCCAGCAGCCAAGAGAGGTTGCAGGGGGCTGATATGAACACTGAAGCTTTCTTT,CASSQERLQGADMNTEAFF,TRBV4-1,few,TRBJ1-1,19,TRBD1
TGTGCCAGCAGCTTGGGCGGCACAAACACTGAAGCTTTCTTT,CASSLGGTNTEAFF,TRBV7-9,few,TRBJ1-1,14,.
TGTGCCAGCAGCTTGAGGACGGAAGTGGGCACTGAAGCTTTCTTT,CASSLRTEVGTEAFF,TRBV5-4,.,TRBJ1-1,15,.
TGTGCCAGCAGCCTCGGTTGGACAGCCGAAAGGGAGACCCAGTACTTC,CASSLGWTAERETQYF,TRBV7-9,.,TRBJ2-5,16,.
TGTGCCTGGAGTGAGCATACCAACACTGAAGCTTTCTTT,CAWSEHTNTEAFF,TRBV30,.,TRBJ1-1,13,.
TGTGCCAGCATGGGGACAGGGCGAGGCAATCAGCCCCAGCATTTT,CASMGTGRGNQPQHF,TRBV2,.,TRBJ1-5,15,TRBD1
TGTGCCAGCTCACCACGGAGGTCGGGGGACCTTGACTCTGGAAACACCATATATTTT,CASSPRRSGDLDSGNTIYF,TRBV18,.,TRBJ1-3,19,.
TGTGCCAGCTCACCAGAAGGGGCGGATGAAAAACTGTTTTTT,CASSPEGADEKLFF,TRBV18,.,TRBJ1-4,14,.
TGTGCCAGCTCACCGTTACCAGTCGCAGGGGGTTTCAATGAGCAGTTCTTC,CASSPLPVAGGFNEQFF,TRBV18,once,TRBJ2-1,17,TRBD1
TGTGCCAGTTTGGACAGAAGGACGAACACTGAAGCTTTCTTT,CASLDRRTNTEAFF,TRBV2,.,TRBJ1-1,14,.
TGTGCCAGCAGCTTAGTTTTGGGGAACGCAGATACGCAGTATTTT,CASSLVLGNADTQYF,TRBV7-9,once,TRBJ2-3,15,.
TGTGCCAGCAGTGAATTAGGTGCCCTCTCTGGGGCCAACGTCCTGACTTTC,CASSELGALSGANVLTF,TRBV2,.,TRBJ2-6,17,.
TGCGCCAGCAGCTTGGGCCGCCAAACCTACGAGCAGTACTTC,CASSLGRQTYEQYF,TRBV5-1,.,TRBJ2-7,14,.
TGTGCCAGCAGCCAAGATAATCAGCCCCAGCATTTT,CASSQDNQPQHF,TRBV14,few,TRBJ1-5,12,.
TGTGCCAGCTCACCACGTACCCCCGGGGCCTACAATGAGCAGTTCTTC,CASSPRTPGAYNEQFF,TRBV18,.,TRBJ2-1,16,.
TGTGCCAGTACGGGGGGGGTTAAGGGCACTGAAGCTTTCTTT,CASTGGVKGTEAFF,TRBV19,.,TRBJ1-1,14,.
TGTGCCAGCAGCTTGGGGGGGGCTACAGGTAGCAATCAGCCCCAGCATTTT,CASSLGGATGSNQPQHF,TRBV5-6,.,TRBJ1-5,17,.
TGCGCCAGCAGCCAAGATCCCCGGACGTACGAGCAGTACTTC,CASSQDPRTYEQYF,TRBV4-1,.,TRBJ2-7,14,.
TGCGCCAGCAGTGAGGGGGGGAGTGGCACTGAAGCTTTCTTT,CASSEGGSGTEAFF,TRBV10-1,.,TRBJ1-1,14,.
TGTGCCAGCAGCCGTTGGACAGCCGGGGAGCTGTTTTTT,CASSRWTAGELFF,TRBV7-2,.,TRBJ2-2,13,.
TGTGCCAGCAGCTTTGCTGGGGGCGCAGGGGGCTACACCTTC,CASSFAGGAGGYTF,TRBV5-6,.,TRBJ1-2,14,.
TGTGCCAGCAGCCTACGACAGGGAAAGGATTCGAACACTGAAGCTTTCTTT,CASSLRQGKDSNTEAFF,TRBV7-8,.,TRBJ1-1,17,TRBD1
TGTGCCAGCTCACCAACGGGACAGGGCGCTCTGAGTTCACCCCTCCACTTT,CASSPTGQGALSSPLHF,TRBV18,few,TRBJ1-6,17,TRBD1
TGTGCCTGGAGTGTAACGGGAAACGAGCAGTACTTC,CAWSVTGNEQYF,TRBV30,.,TRBJ2-7,12,.
TGCGCCAGCAGCCCCGGCCTCCTGGGGAAAAACATTCAGTACTTC,CASSPGLLGKNIQYF,TRBV4-1,.,TRBJ2-4,15,.
TGTGCCAGCAGTGTGGGACAATCATCCCGGGAGCTGTTTTTT,CASSVGQSSRELFF,TRBV2,.,TRBJ2-2,14,.
TGTGCCAGCAGCTTAGACGACAGTTACGAGCAGTACTTC,CASSLDDSYEQYF,TRBV11-2,.,TRBJ2-7,13,.
TGTGCCAGCAGTTACTCGATGGGTTACACTGAAGCTTTCTTT,CASSYSMGYTEAFF,TRBV6-6,.,TRBJ1-1,14,.
TGTGCGCTTCAGGGGTCACGCTTCTACGAGCAGTACTTC,CALQGSRFYEQYF,TRBV30,.,TRBJ2-7,13,.
TGTGCCAGCAGCCCCAGCAGGCTAGGGGACTATGGCTACACCTTC,CASSPSRLGDYGYTF,TRBV9,.,TRBJ1-2,15,.